This T cell receptor (beta chain) stems from a study of blood T cell repertoires in COVID-19 (TCRdb year 2020). For context, the study as a whole: The collaborator samples originated in the United States, Italy and Spain and spanned the acute and convalescent phases of COVID-19. The material from the prospective study consisted of cDNA or gDNA derived from T cells, B-cell-depleted T cells, or PBMCs. Subjects who had been exposed to COVID-19, were actively infected with it, or had recovered from it provided the deeply sampled blood TCRbeta repertoires that made up the dataset. The repertoires were made available in a free public database intended to serve as a resource for research on the immune response to SARS-CoV-2. Samples were obtained from the ongoing ImmuneRACE study (first 160 participants) and from some 1,200 subjects provided by 6 global collaborators. The sample metadata nearly always contained a de-identified subject ID, COVID-19 status, age in years and sex. HLA class I and class II types, where available, came from metadata supplied by the sample provider rather than from assay-based typing. The research as a whole found: The quantity of clinical and demographic metadata differed by source and by participant and was supplied without curation.

The germline V end is reduced by 3 bases and the J end by 0 bases; junction bases left unmatched: 11. The cysteine opens and the phenylalanine closes a CDR3 of 18 amino acids. The retained sequence is limited to the CDR3, 54 bases, with the frame set at the first base. Looking up the germline V gene yields CDR1 SGHVS and CDR2 FNYEAQ. The immunoSEQ Assay, a bias-controlled multiplex PCR, was used to amplify TCRbeta CDR3 regions from genomic DNA. Per the authors' processing: Within the assay, amplification of reference gene primers was used to estimate how many nucleated cells each sample contained. Sequence reads were collapsed and filtered to measure the absolute abundance of every unique TCRbeta CDR3 rearrangement. For each sample, productive Simpson clonality was calculated as the square root of Simpson's diversity index across productive rearrangements. TCRdb took this table from immuneACCESS and kept in-frame rearrangements with V and J called. Such tables lack part of the clones; where checked against another copy, unresolved V genes explain under half of the gap, and the rest is unexplained. From that table come the V and J calls and clone size; the DNA was used to work out D and trimming. The sample contains a few hundred thousand clones, approximately 89% of them found a single time. The ten largest clones represent 5.5% to 7% of the sample.

As concerns this clone: Its antigen is unknown. Base-call qualities are not available, and no considerably larger clone is one nucleotide away.

Another Seattle source contributed samples from volunteer blood donors who had recovered from COVID-19. Collaborating institutions collected whole blood in K2EDTA tubes following their own protocols. Collaborator samples were shipped for TCRbeta analysis as frozen whole blood, isolated PBMCs, or DNA extracted from either sample type. This chain is built from TRBV7-6 and TRBJ1-3; TRBD1 lines up with 7 middle nucleotides. This receptor was obtained from a woman in her twenties or thirties who had recovered from COVID-19. The sample comprised peripheral blood. The nucleotides read TGTGCCAGCAGCTTGGGGACAGTACTCACGTCCTCTGGAAACACCATATATTTT. Protein translation: CASSLGTVLTSSGNTIYF.